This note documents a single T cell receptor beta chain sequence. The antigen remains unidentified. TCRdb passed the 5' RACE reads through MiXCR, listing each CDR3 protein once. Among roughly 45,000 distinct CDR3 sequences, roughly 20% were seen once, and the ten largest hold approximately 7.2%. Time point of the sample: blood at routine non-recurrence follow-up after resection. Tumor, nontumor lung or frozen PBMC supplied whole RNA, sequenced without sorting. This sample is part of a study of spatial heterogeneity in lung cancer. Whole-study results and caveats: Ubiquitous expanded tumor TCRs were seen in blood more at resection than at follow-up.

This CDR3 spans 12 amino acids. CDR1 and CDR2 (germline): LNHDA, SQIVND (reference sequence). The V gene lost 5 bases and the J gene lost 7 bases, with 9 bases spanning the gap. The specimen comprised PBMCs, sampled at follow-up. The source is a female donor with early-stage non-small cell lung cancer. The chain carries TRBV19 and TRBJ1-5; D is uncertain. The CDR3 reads CASSWRGQPQHF. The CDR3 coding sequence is TGTGCCAGTAGTTGGCGGGGACAGCCCCAGCATTTT.